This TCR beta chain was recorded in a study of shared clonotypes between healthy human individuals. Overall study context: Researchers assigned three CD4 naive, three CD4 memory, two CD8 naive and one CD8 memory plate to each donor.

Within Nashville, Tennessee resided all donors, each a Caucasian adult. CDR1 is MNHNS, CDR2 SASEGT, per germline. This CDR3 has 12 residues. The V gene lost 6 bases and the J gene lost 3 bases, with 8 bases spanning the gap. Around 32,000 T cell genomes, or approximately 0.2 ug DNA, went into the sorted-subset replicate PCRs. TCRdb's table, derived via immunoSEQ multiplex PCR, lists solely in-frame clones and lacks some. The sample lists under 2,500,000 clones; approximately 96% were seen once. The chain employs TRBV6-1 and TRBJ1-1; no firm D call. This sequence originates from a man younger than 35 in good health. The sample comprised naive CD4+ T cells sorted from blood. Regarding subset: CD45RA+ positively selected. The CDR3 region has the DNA TGTGCCAGCAGGGCCCTTTACACTGAAGCTTTCTTT. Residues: CASRALYTEAFF.